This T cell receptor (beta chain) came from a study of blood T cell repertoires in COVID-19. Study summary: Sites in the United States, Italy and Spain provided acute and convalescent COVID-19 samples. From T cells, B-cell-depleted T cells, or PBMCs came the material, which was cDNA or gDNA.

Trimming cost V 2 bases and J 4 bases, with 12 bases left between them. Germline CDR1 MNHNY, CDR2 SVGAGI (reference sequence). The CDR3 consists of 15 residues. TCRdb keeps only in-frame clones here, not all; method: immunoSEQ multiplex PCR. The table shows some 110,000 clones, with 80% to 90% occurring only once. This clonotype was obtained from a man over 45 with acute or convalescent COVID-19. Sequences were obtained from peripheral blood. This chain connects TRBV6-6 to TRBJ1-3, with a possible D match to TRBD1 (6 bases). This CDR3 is CASSYVRGVGNTIYF. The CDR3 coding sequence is TGTGCCAGCAGTTACGTCAGGGGCGTGGGAAACACCATATATTTT.